In its sample, the clone carrying this TCR beta chain was seen once. Donors, healthy HIV-negative adults, lacked recent acute infections or vaccinations. TCRdb keeps only in-frame clones here, not all; method: immunoSEQ multiplex PCR. The sample records about 700,000 clones, under 80% being singletons. Deletions cut 4 bases from V and 3 bases from J, with 13 bases between. Germline CDR1 reads KGHSY; CDR2 reads FQNENV. The CDR3 has 14 amino acids. This record comes from a study of shared clonotypes between healthy human individuals. The chain uses TRBV16 and TRBJ2-7; no firm D call. Sequenced: memory CD4+ T cells sorted from blood. The subset denotes: CD45RA-negative fraction. The sequence came from a woman in her 30s in good health. This CDR3 is CASSPGPQDYEQYF. The DNA of the CDR3 is TGTGCCAGCAGCCCAGGCCCTCAAGACTACGAGCAGTACTTC.